Listed below are T cell receptor beta chains from one sample, sequenced in a study of blood T cells in healthy people across ages. TCRdb re-analysed the 5' RACE reads in MiXCR, keeping a single row per CDR3 protein. The sample records 1.5 million to 2 million distinct CDR3 sequences, 28% being singletons. What was sequenced was blood. The receptors originated from a woman aged 25 to 45 in good health. CDR3s include the opening cysteine and the closing phenylalanine or tryptophan. The order of the fields is J gene, clone size, D gene, V gene, CDR3 protein, CDR3 DNA. A D gene is named only where the DNA matches it firmly. Expanded clones are given a class, and other clones once, few, many or no size at all.

J gene: TRBJ2-5
clone size: NA
D gene: TRBD2
V gene: TRBV6-5
CDR3 protein: CASIPLGGIQETQYF
CDR3 DNA: TGTGCCAGCATCCCCCTGGGAGGGATCCAAGAGACCCAGTACTTC

J gene: TRBJ2-3
clone size: few
D gene: NA
V gene: TRBV3-1
CDR3 protein: CASSQRDTGGASSDTQYF
CDR3 DNA: TGTGCCAGCAGCCAAAGAGATACGGGGGGCGCAAGTTCGGATACGCAGTATTTT

J gene: TRBJ2-3
clone size: many
D gene: NA
V gene: TRBV28
CDR3 protein: CASSSLPVGDTQYF
CDR3 DNA: TGTGCCAGCAGCTCACTCCCGGTGGGAGATACGCAGTATTTT

J gene: TRBJ2-5
clone size: NA
D gene: NA
V gene: TRBV24-1
CDR3 protein: CATSDGPRTQYF
CDR3 DNA: TGTGCCACCAGTGATGGACCACGGACCCAGTACTTC

J gene: TRBJ2-7
clone size: NA
D gene: NA
V gene: TRBV7-2
CDR3 protein: CVSSSSTYEQYF
CDR3 DNA: TGTGTCAGCAGCTCATCGACCTACGAGCAGTACTTC

J gene: TRBJ1-1
clone size: NA
D gene: NA
V gene: TRBV2
CDR3 protein: CATRTGYWTEAFF
CDR3 DNA: TGTGCCACGCGAACAGGGTACTGGACTGAAGCTTTCTTT

J gene: TRBJ2-2
clone size: once
D gene: TRBD2
V gene: TRBV5-6
CDR3 protein: CASSSVPGLGTGERFF
CDR3 DNA: TGTGCCAGCAGCTCGGTCCCGGGACTAGGAACCGGGGAGCGGTTTTTT

J gene: TRBJ2-3
clone size: few
D gene: NA
V gene: TRBV28
CDR3 protein: CASSPRWGSTQYF
CDR3 DNA: TGTGCCAGCAGCCCCCGGTGGGGTTCTACGCAGTATTTT

J gene: TRBJ1-2
clone size: NA
D gene: NA
V gene: TRBV9
CDR3 protein: CASSGPPGKRVWGYTF
CDR3 DNA: TGTGCCAGCAGCGGACCCCCAGGGAAACGGGTCTGGGGCTACACCTTC

J gene: TRBJ2-7
clone size: many
D gene: NA
V gene: TRBV7-6
CDR3 protein: CASSLASLGEQYF
CDR3 DNA: TGTGCCAGCAGCTTAGCGTCCCTGGGGGAGCAGTACTTC

J gene: TRBJ1-1
clone size: few
D gene: TRBD1
V gene: TRBV11-1
CDR3 protein: CASSYGQGWAFF
CDR3 DNA: TGTGCCAGCAGCTATGGACAGGGTTGGGCTTTCTTT

J gene: TRBJ2-1
clone size: many
D gene: NA
V gene: TRBV7-9
CDR3 protein: CASMGSGDEQFF
CDR3 DNA: TGTGCCAGCATGGGGTCAGGCGATGAGCAGTTCTTC

J gene: TRBJ2-3
clone size: NA
D gene: TRBD2
V gene: TRBV11-2
CDR3 protein: CASSLRLAGDYTQYF
CDR3 DNA: TGTGCCAGCAGCCTCCGACTAGCGGGGGACTATACGCAGTATTTT

J gene: TRBJ2-7
clone size: once
D gene: TRBD2
V gene: TRBV28
CDR3 protein: CASSSLGTSNLYEQYF
CDR3 DNA: TGTGCCAGCAGTTCCCTCGGGACTAGCAACCTCTACGAGCAGTACTTC

J gene: TRBJ1-1
clone size: NA
D gene: NA
V gene: TRBV20-1
CDR3 protein: CSASGLTENEAFF
CDR3 DNA: TGCAGTGCTAGTGGGTTGACAGAGAATGAAGCTTTCTTT

J gene: TRBJ2-1
clone size: many
D gene: NA
V gene: TRBV6-6
CDR3 protein: CASLGNSYNEQFF
CDR3 DNA: TGTGCCAGCCTAGGCAACTCCTACAATGAGCAGTTCTTC

J gene: TRBJ2-7
clone size: many
D gene: TRBD1
V gene: TRBV6-5
CDR3 protein: CASSYWQGADEQYF
CDR3 DNA: TGTGCCAGCAGTTATTGGCAGGGGGCAGACGAGCAGTACTTC

J gene: TRBJ2-1
clone size: few
D gene: TRBD2
V gene: TRBV12-3/TRBV12-4
CDR3 protein: CASSSGPRESDNEQFF
CDR3 DNA: TGTGCCAGCAGTTCAGGTCCGCGGGAGTCCGACAATGAGCAGTTCTTC

J gene: TRBJ1-1
clone size: NA
D gene: TRBD1
V gene: TRBV29-1
CDR3 protein: CSGRDRRNTEAFF
CDR3 DNA: TGCAGCGGCCGGGACAGGAGGAACACTGAAGCTTTCTTT

J gene: TRBJ2-1
clone size: many
D gene: TRBD2
V gene: TRBV30
CDR3 protein: CAWSVTSGMYEQFF
CDR3 DNA: TGTGCCTGGAGTGTGACTAGCGGGATGTATGAGCAGTTCTTC

J gene: TRBJ2-5
clone size: NA
D gene: NA
V gene: TRBV5-1
CDR3 protein: CASARGNREETQYF
CDR3 DNA: TGCGCCAGCGCGCGGGGCAACCGCGAAGAGACCCAGTACTTC

J gene: TRBJ2-5
clone size: many
D gene: NA
V gene: TRBV4-1
CDR3 protein: CASSQDQEGQETQYF
CDR3 DNA: TGCGCCAGCAGCCAAGATCAGGAGGGGCAAGAGACCCAGTACTTC

J gene: TRBJ2-1
clone size: few
D gene: NA
V gene: TRBV28
CDR3 protein: CASSLGGRNSNEQFF
CDR3 DNA: TGTGCCAGCAGTTTGGGGGGTCGAAACTCTAATGAGCAGTTCTTC

J gene: TRBJ2-7
clone size: NA
D gene: NA
V gene: TRBV5-1
CDR3 protein: CASSLEQQPAVEQYF
CDR3 DNA: TGCGCCAGCAGCTTGGAACAGCAACCCGCGGTCGAGCAGTACTTC

J gene: TRBJ1-2
clone size: NA
D gene: NA
V gene: TRBV7-2
CDR3 protein: CASSVKGGFGYTF
CDR3 DNA: TGTGCCAGCAGCGTTAAGGGGGGGTTTGGCTACACCTTC

J gene: TRBJ1-2
clone size: NA
D gene: NA
V gene: TRBV5-1
CDR3 protein: CASREEGTYGYTF
CDR3 DNA: TGCGCCAGCAGGGAGGAGGGGACGTATGGCTACACCTTC

J gene: TRBJ2-7
clone size: NA
D gene: NA
V gene: TRBV6-1
CDR3 protein: CASSPTGTLTSGRLTGEQYF
CDR3 DNA: TGTGCCAGCAGTCCGACCGGGACACTTACTTCTGGTCGCTTGACCGGCGAGCAGTACTTC

J gene: TRBJ1-1
clone size: NA
D gene: NA
V gene: TRBV20-1
CDR3 protein: CSARAPGRMNTEAFF
CDR3 DNA: TGCAGTGCTAGAGCCCCAGGACGGATGAACACTGAAGCTTTCTTT

J gene: TRBJ2-3
clone size: few
D gene: NA
V gene: TRBV20-1
CDR3 protein: CSASQIAGVPDTQYF
CDR3 DNA: TGCAGTGCTAGTCAGATTGCAGGGGTTCCAGATACGCAGTATTTT

J gene: TRBJ2-1
clone size: NA
D gene: TRBD2
V gene: TRBV7-9
CDR3 protein: CASSTRSGLAGKNEQFF
CDR3 DNA: TGTGCCAGCAGCACCCGGTCGGGACTAGCGGGGAAAAATGAGCAGTTCTTC

J gene: TRBJ1-1
clone size: few
D gene: NA
V gene: TRBV10-3
CDR3 protein: CAISERPGRTEAFF
CDR3 DNA: TGTGCCATCAGTGAAAGGCCGGGGCGCACTGAAGCTTTCTTT

J gene: TRBJ1-5
clone size: many
D gene: NA
V gene: TRBV29-1
CDR3 protein: CSVGAGGNQPQHF
CDR3 DNA: TGCAGCGTGGGGGCAGGTGGCAATCAGCCCCAGCATTTT

J gene: TRBJ2-1
clone size: NA
D gene: TRBD1
V gene: TRBV27
CDR3 protein: CASIHQGAGNEQFF
CDR3 DNA: TGTGCCAGCATTCACCAGGGGGCGGGGAATGAGCAGTTCTTC

J gene: TRBJ2-7
clone size: many
D gene: NA
V gene: TRBV12-5
CDR3 protein: CASGQTTGSSEQYF
CDR3 DNA: TGTGCTAGTGGTCAAACAACAGGGTCGAGCGAGCAGTACTTC

J gene: TRBJ2-3
clone size: few
D gene: NA
V gene: TRBV9
CDR3 protein: CASSGPADTQYF
CDR3 DNA: TGTGCCAGCAGCGGACCAGCAGATACGCAGTATTTT

J gene: TRBJ2-1
clone size: few
D gene: NA
V gene: TRBV5-1
CDR3 protein: CASSQSRAPGEQFF
CDR3 DNA: TGCGCCAGCAGCCAAAGTAGAGCCCCAGGGGAGCAGTTCTTC

J gene: TRBJ2-1
clone size: NA
D gene: TRBD2
V gene: TRBV18
CDR3 protein: CASSPNSGAVGNEQFF
CDR3 DNA: TGTGCCAGCTCACCGAATAGCGGGGCCGTGGGAAATGAGCAGTTCTTC

J gene: TRBJ1-1
clone size: NA
D gene: TRBD1
V gene: TRBV2
CDR3 protein: CASSDDTGALNTEAFF
CDR3 DNA: TGTGCCAGCAGCGACGACACAGGGGCCCTGAACACTGAAGCTTTCTTT

J gene: TRBJ2-1
clone size: many
D gene: TRBD2
V gene: TRBV6-5
CDR3 protein: CASSWGGYNEQFF
CDR3 DNA: TGTGCCAGCAGTTGGGGGGGTTACAATGAGCAGTTCTTC

J gene: TRBJ2-4
clone size: few
D gene: NA
V gene: TRBV3-1
CDR3 protein: CASSQPDKGNIQYF
CDR3 DNA: TGTGCCAGCAGCCAACCGGATAAAGGGAACATTCAGTACTTC

J gene: TRBJ1-4
clone size: NA
D gene: NA
V gene: TRBV2
CDR3 protein: CASSDGGTTNEKLFF
CDR3 DNA: TGTGCCAGCAGTGATGGCGGGACAACTAATGAAAAACTGTTTTTT

J gene: TRBJ2-3
clone size: once
D gene: TRBD2
V gene: TRBV5-1
CDR3 protein: CASSLGLAEDTQYF
CDR3 DNA: TGCGCCAGCAGCCTAGGGCTAGCGGAAGATACGCAGTATTTT

J gene: TRBJ1-6
clone size: few
D gene: NA
V gene: TRBV7-9
CDR3 protein: CASSLEPPLHF
CDR3 DNA: TGTGCCAGCAGCTTGGAACCACCCCTCCACTTT

J gene: TRBJ2-2
clone size: few
D gene: NA
V gene: TRBV5-1
CDR3 protein: CASSQTRERLFF
CDR3 DNA: TGCGCCAGCAGCCAAACCAGAGAGAGGCTGTTTTTT